Following are 21 T cell receptor beta chains from one sample sequenced in a study of tumor-infiltrating lymphocytes in primary liver carcinoma. The input was 450 to 500 ng total RNA; TCR beta cDNA was made from it with a constant-region primer. Library construction for TCR beta comprised three nested multiplex PCR rounds performed with slightly modified ARM-PCR. Investigators reported that the first two PCR rounds, at approximately 11 cycles each, used TRBV1-TRBV30 forward primers with a C-beta reverse primer. MiXCR, applied by TCRdb to the multiplex PCR reads, yields one record per CDR3 protein. There are about 200,000 distinct CDR3 sequences in the sample; about 82% occur only once, and around 18% lies in the top ten. Between roughly 17 and 31 mg of unsorted bulk tissue served as the source from which RNA and DNA were co-extracted. Sequenced: tumor tissue from primary liver carcinoma. Source of these receptors: a middle-aged man with primary liver carcinoma and hepatitis B virus infection.

On this clonotype: At one end, the junction sequence differs from germline, possibly due to a read error. The chain's CDR3 is CPLSHRGQGEETQYF. DNA for the CDR3: TGCCCCCTCAGCCATCGGGGACAGGGTGAGGAGACCCAATACTTC. The chain recombines TRBV4-3 with TRBJ2-5, with TRBD1 matching 9 bases. The CDR3 length is 15 residues. Germline V gene lookup returns CDR1 LGHNA and CDR2 YSLEER.

The table lists this clonotype with many counts. The chain joins TRBV6-5 to TRBJ2-7, with TRBD2 identical over 11 bases. CDR3 length: 18 residues. CDR1 MNHEY and CDR2 SVGAGI come from the germline V gene. V lost 4 bases, J lost 5 bases, and 16 bases stayed unmatched. The CDR3 DNA reads TGTGCCAGCAGTTCACTCCAGTCTATGACTAGCGGGACGGACGAGCAGTACTTC. This translates into CASSSLQSMTSGTDEQYF.

Only a few counts were recorded for this clonotype. This chain joins TRBV24-1 and TRBJ2-7; weak D call: TRBD2 (6 bases). Trimming took off 4 bases at V and 2 bases at J, with 14 bases between the two ends. This CDR3 comprises 15 residues. Germline values: CDR1 KGHDR, CDR2 SFDVKD. The CDR3 sequence is CATSETLAEPYEQYF. As DNA, the CDR3 is TGTGCCACCAGTGAAACTTTAGCGGAGCCCTACGAGCAGTACTTC.

This chain connects TRBV30 to TRBJ1-5; D gene unclear. The CDR3 totals 15 residues. V was cut by 5 bases and J by 5 bases, with 19 bases left in between. The germline V gene encodes CDR1 GTSNPN and CDR2 SVGIG (reference sequence). CDR3 coding DNA: TGTGCCTGGGCCCTCGCGGGAGGCCGCCATCAGCCCCAGCATTTT. It is translated as CAWALAGGRHQPQHF.

As concerns this clonotype: Relative to the germline gene, one junction end is altered; a read error may explain this. The chain employs TRBV5-6 and TRBJ2-1, with D unclear. Germline CDR1 reads SGHDT; CDR2 reads YYEEEE. The CDR3 runs 17 residues. DNA of the CDR3: TGTGCCAGCAGTTTGGGATTGGGCTCATCAGAATACAATGAGCAGTTCTTC. This translates into CASSLGLGSSEYNEQFF.

In regard to this clonotype: Being one base from a much bigger clone, this may be a read error. This chain joins TRBV30 and TRBJ2-7, with 7 positions matching TRBD2. Trimming cost V 4 bases and J 6 bases; bases outside gene matches: 9. CDR3 length equals 13 residues. CDR1 is GTSNPN, CDR2 SVGIG, per germline (reference sequence). The chain's CDR3 is CAWTSGLEGEQYF. Written as DNA, the CDR3 is TGTGCCTGGACTTCCGGACTAGAGGGCGAGCAGTACTTC.

Worth noting for this clonotype: A much larger clone lies a single base off, so this may be a read error. The rearrangement uses TRBV5-1 and TRBJ2-5, with 14 bases lining up with TRBD2. Germline loops: CDR1 SGHRS, CDR2 YFSETQ. This CDR3 is built from 16 residues. CDR3 DNA sequence: TGCGCCAGCAGCTTGGGTGGACTAGCGGGAGGAGAGACCCACTACTTC. The encoded protein is CASSLGGLAGGETHYF.

On this clonotype itself: A junction boundary mismatches the germline segment, possibly from a read error. The chain combines TRBV11-1 with TRBJ2-5; 10 nucleotides line up with TRBD1. The J call may be in error: the DNA end matches TRBJ2-1 better. This CDR3 contains 16 residues. The germline V gene has CDR1 SGHAT and CDR2 FQDESV (reference sequence). CDR3 nucleotide sequence: TGTCCCAGCAGACAAGGACAGGGGGTAATTCAAGAGACCCAGTTCTTC. This codes for CPSRQGQGVIQETQFF.

As for this clonotype: A much bigger clone sits one base away, suggesting this may be a read error. The J gene is TRBJ2-1, the V gene TRBV7-9, with D perhaps TRBD1 or TRBD2 (6 bases each). The CDR3 loop spans 14 amino acids. Germline V lookup: CDR1 SEHNR, CDR2 FQNEAQ (reference sequence). The CDR3 spells CDSSLTGTYNEQFF. DNA for the CDR3: TGTGACAGCAGCTTAACAGGGACTTACAATGAGCAGTTCTTC.

This clonotype was found once. In this CDR3 the conserved last residue, phenylalanine or tryptophan, is missing, so a read error is likely. The CDR3 sequence: CASSQWVAGGPVGTDTQYL. CDR3 in DNA: TGTGCCAGCAGCCAATGGGTAGCGGGAGGGCCAGTTGGGACAGATACGCAGTATTTG. The rearrangement links TRBV4-2 to TRBJ2-3; TRBD2 matches at 11 bases. The germline gives CDR1 LGHNA, CDR2 YNFKEQ. The V gene end was trimmed by 2 bases and the J gene end by 3 bases; junction bases not matched to a gene: 13. The CDR3 runs to 19 residues.

About this clonotype: One junction end disagrees with the germline gene, perhaps due to a read error. This sequence joins TRBV11-2 and TRBJ2-3; the D gene is possibly TRBD2 (6 bases). This CDR3 region has 17 residues. Germline V gene data show CDR1 as SGHAT and CDR2 as FQNNGV. The CDR3 DNA sequence: TGTGCCAGCAGCTTAGATCCGGGGGATACTAACACAGATACACAGTATTTT. Translation gives CASSLDPGDTNTDTQYF.

This clonotype appeared once. One end of the junction does not line up with germline, which may come from a read error. The chain has TRBV11-3 and TRBJ2-3; 10 bases map to TRBD2. Germline V gene sequence: CDR1 SGHNT, CDR2 YENEEA. The CDR3 runs to 15 residues. DNA for the CDR3: TGTGCCAGCAGCTTTAGCGGGAGGCGGACAGAAACACAGTTTTTT. Its protein product is CASSFSGRRTETQFF.

This chain links TRBV4-2 with TRBJ2-2; D tentatively fits TRBD1 or TRBD2 (5 bases each). The CDR3 loop spans 15 amino acids. The V gene's germline CDR1 is LGHNA and CDR2 YNFKEQ. CDR3 bases: TGTGCTTGTAGCCAAACCCGGGGCACAACCGGGGAGCTGTTTTTT. Protein product: CACSQTRGTTGELFF.

To note about this clonotype: The junction does not match germline at one end; this may be a read error. This chain joins TRBV11-2 and TRBJ2-3; 7 bases agree with TRBD2. Germline-derived CDR1 and CDR2 are SGHAT and FQNNGV. The CDR3 loop spans 17 amino acids. The CDR3 DNA follows: TGTGTCAACAGCATAGATCCGGGGGAGACTAGCACAGATACGCATTATTTT. Residues: CVNSIDPGETSTDTHYF.

As regards this clonotype: At one of its ends the junction is not consistent with the germline gene, which may arise from a read error. This sequence joins TRBV29-1 and TRBJ2-2; TRBD1 might be the D (5 bases). This CDR3 comprises 14 residues. Germline CDR1 is SQVTM and CDR2 is ANQGSEA. CDR3 sequence reads: CSAQSQGNSGELFF. For the CDR3, the DNA is TGCAGCGCCCAAAGTCAGGGTAACAGCGGGGAGCTGTTTTTT.

This clonotype was observed once. A read error may explain this, as a much larger clone is one base away. This chain uses TRBV5-1 with TRBJ1-4, with D uncertain. The germline CDR1 and CDR2 sequences are SGHRS and YFSETQ. The CDR3 has 15 amino acids. Here the CDR3 reads CASSPLSLQNEELFF. The CDR3 nucleotides are TGCGCCAGCAGCCCACTTTCCTTACAGAATGAAGAACTGTTTTTT.

This sequence joins TRBV28 and TRBJ2-1, with a tentative D call TRBD2 (7 bases). This CDR3 is built from 17 residues. The germline V gene encodes CDR1 MDHEN and CDR2 SYDVKM. This chain's CDR3 is CIISQAEGGAVYNEQFF. CDR3 DNA: TGTATCATCAGTCAGGCGGAGGGGGGGGCAGTCTACAATGAGCAGTTCTTC. The full variable domain, completed using reference TRBV28 and TRBJ2-1, is DVKVTQSSRYLVKRTGEKVFLECVQDMDHENMFWYRQDPGLGLRLIYFSYDVKMKEKGDIPEGYSVSREKKERFSLILESASTNQTSMYLCIISQAEGGAVYNEQFFGPGTRLTVL.

To note about this clonotype: Compared with germline, one end of the junction differs, possibly owing to a read error. V usage is TRBV11-1 and J usage is TRBJ2-2; possibly TRBD1 for D (5 bases). CDR1 SGHAT and CDR2 FQDESV come from the germline V gene (reference sequence). The CDR3 contains 18 residues. For the CDR3, the DNA is TGTGCAAGCAGCCAAGAGAAGTTGAAGGGGTTCGGTACTGGGGAGCTGTTTTTT. Encoded protein: CASSQEKLKGFGTGELFF.

About this clonotype itself: A read error may be the cause here, since a much bigger clone is one base away. The chain combines TRBV28 with TRBJ2-1; 11 nucleotides match TRBD2. Per germline, CDR1 MDHEN and CDR2 SYDVKM. This CDR3 has 14 amino acids. Here the CDR3 reads CVTLLAGAYNEQFF. The CDR3 bases are TGTGTCACCCTACTAGCGGGAGCTTACAATGAGCAGTTCTTC.

Notes on this clonotype: As the CDR3 is not closed by the conserved phenylalanine or tryptophan, this likely results from a read error. V and J are TRBV6-2 or TRBV6-3 and TRBJ2-3; D gene uncertain. CDR3 size: 12 residues. Germline V gives CDR1 MNHEY, CDR2 SVGEGT. CDR3 sequence reads: CVSSFSTDTQYL. Here the CDR3 DNA reads TGTGTCAGCAGTTTTAGCACAGATACGCAGTATTTA.

About this clonotype: This likely comes from a read error, as the CDR3 has no conserved phenylalanine or tryptophan at its end. It is unclear where the CDR3 begins or ends on the DNA, so no DNA is shown, and the CDR3 is as TCRdb lists it. The gene calls are TRBV4-3 and TRBJ2-7. Germline-derived CDR1 and CDR2 are LGHNA and YSLEER. 13 amino acids form the CDR3, both terminal residues included. This CDR3 reads CASSQDLPYERYI.